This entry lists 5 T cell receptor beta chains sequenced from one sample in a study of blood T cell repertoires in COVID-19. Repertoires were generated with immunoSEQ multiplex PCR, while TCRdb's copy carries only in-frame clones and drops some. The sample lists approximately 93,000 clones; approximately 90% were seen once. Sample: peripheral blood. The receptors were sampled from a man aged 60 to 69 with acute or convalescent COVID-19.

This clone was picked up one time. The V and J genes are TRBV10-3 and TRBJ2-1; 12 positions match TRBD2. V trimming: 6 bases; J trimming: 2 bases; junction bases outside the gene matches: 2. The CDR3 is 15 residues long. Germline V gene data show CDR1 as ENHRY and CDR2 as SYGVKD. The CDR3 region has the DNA TGTGCCATCAGCACTAGCGGGGGGACCTACAATGAGCAGTTCTTC. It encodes CAISTSGGTYNEQFF.

CDR3 residues: CASSLFPPGEDNSPLHF. As DNA, the CDR3 is TGTGCCAGCAGTTTATTTCCCCCAGGGGAAGATAATTCACCCCTCCACTTT. The rearrangement uses TRBV27 and TRBJ1-6, with D perhaps matching TRBD1 (6 bases). Trimming shortened V by 1 base and J by 5 bases, and 15 bases separated the two germline ends. This CDR3 spans 17 amino acids. Germline V lookup: CDR1 MNHEY, CDR2 SMNVEV (reference sequence).

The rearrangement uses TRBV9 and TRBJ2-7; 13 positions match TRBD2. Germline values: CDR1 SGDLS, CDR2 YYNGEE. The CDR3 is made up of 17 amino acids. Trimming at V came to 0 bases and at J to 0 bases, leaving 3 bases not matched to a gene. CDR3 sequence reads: CASSVGLAGGSSYEQYF. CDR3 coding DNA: TGTGCCAGCAGCGTAGGACTAGCGGGAGGAAGCTCCTACGAGCAGTACTTC.

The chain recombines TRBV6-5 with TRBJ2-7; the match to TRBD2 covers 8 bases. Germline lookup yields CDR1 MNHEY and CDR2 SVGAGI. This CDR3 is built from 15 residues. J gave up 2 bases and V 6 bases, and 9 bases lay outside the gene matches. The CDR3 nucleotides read TGTGCCAGCAGCGCAAATCGGGGGGGGGCCTACGAGCAGTACTTC. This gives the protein CASSANRGGAYEQYF.

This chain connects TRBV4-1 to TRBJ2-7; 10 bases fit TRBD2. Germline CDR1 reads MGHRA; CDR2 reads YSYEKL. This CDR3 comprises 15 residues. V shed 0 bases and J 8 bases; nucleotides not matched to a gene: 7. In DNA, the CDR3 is TGCGCCAGCAGCCAAGAAAAGCGGGGGGGAATTCAGCAGTACTTC. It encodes CASSQEKRGGIQQYF.